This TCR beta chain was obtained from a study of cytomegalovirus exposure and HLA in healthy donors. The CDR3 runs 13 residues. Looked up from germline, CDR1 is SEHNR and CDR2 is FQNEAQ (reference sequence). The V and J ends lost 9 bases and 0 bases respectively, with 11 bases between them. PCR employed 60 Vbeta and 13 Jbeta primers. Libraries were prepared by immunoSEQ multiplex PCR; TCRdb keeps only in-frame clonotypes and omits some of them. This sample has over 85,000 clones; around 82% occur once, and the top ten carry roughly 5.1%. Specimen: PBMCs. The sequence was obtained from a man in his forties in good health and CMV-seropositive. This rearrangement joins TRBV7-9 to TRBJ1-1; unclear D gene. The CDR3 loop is CASSHDLNTEAFF. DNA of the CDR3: TGTGCCAGTAGTCACGATTTGAACACTGAAGCTTTCTTT.